A single sample gave rise to the 15 T cell receptor beta chains below, sequenced in a study of blood T cell repertoires in COVID-19. Some clones are missing from TCRdb's copy, which holds only in-frame ones; the method was immunoSEQ multiplex PCR. The sample has 320,000 or so clones; 88% are singletons. Input material: PBMCs or T cells enriched from blood (not recorded which). Receptor source: a man aged 30-40 years who had recovered from COVID-19.

The chain carries TRBV7-9 and TRBJ2-7, with 12 bases identical to TRBD1. The V gene's germline CDR1 is SEHNR and CDR2 FQNEAQ (reference sequence). Trimming at V came to 7 bases and at J to 6 bases, leaving 10 bases not matched to a gene. This CDR3 is built from 15 residues. CDR3 residues: CASTYQGQGAREQYF. The CDR3 nucleotides are TGTGCCAGCACCTACCAGGGACAGGGGGCCCGCGAGCAGTACTTC.

V gene TRBV27 combines with J gene TRBJ1-5; D might be TRBD1 (5 bases). Germline V gives CDR1 MNHEY, CDR2 SMNVEV (reference sequence). V lost 4 bases to trimming and J lost 14 bases, with 15 bases between them. The CDR3 has 12 amino acids. The CDR3 DNA reads as TGTGCCAGCAGTTCATCTGGGGCAGAAAAGCATTTT. This encodes CASSSSGAEKHF.

This chain connects TRBV4-1 to TRBJ1-6, with TRBD1 identical over 7 bases. CDR1 is MGHRA and CDR2 is YSYEKL in the germline V gene. This CDR3 region has 17 residues. Trimming at V came to 4 bases and at J to 9 bases, leaving 15 bases not matched to a gene. CDR3 nucleotides: TGCGCCAGCAGCCGGGACTCGGGACAGAAAGACCCTTCACCCCTCCACTTT. Its protein product is CASSRDSGQKDPSPLHF.

The rearrangement joins TRBV28 to TRBJ1-5; 7 positions agree with TRBD1. The junction had 6 bases not matched to a gene; V was cut back by 1 base and J by 6 bases. CDR3 size: 15 residues. Per the germline V gene, CDR1 is MDHEN and CDR2 is SYDVKM. The DNA of the CDR3 is TGTGCCAGCAGTTTATCGGACAGGTCTTTTCAGCCCCAGCATTTT. Translating gives CASSLSDRSFQPQHF.

The V gene is TRBV5-6, the J gene TRBJ2-7; D might be TRBD1 (5 bases). The ends were cut back, 5 bases at V and 3 bases at J, with 12 bases in the middle. Germline V lookup: CDR1 SGHDT, CDR2 YYEEEE. This CDR3 is built from 13 residues. CDR3 DNA: TGTGCCAGCAGGAAAACAGGATTCTACGAGCAGTACTTC. Its translation is CASRKTGFYEQYF.

The gene calls are TRBV7-2 and TRBJ1-2; D uncertain. Germline-derived CDR1 and CDR2 are SGHTA and FQGNSA. The CDR3 loop spans 14 amino acids. Trimming pared 1 base from V and 9 bases from J, leaving 15 bases between. This CDR3 is CASSLEGASMSYTF. CDR3 in DNA: TGTGCCAGCAGCTTAGAAGGAGCCTCTATGAGCTACACCTTC.

The J gene is TRBJ1-2, the V gene TRBV9; D gene ambiguous. This CDR3 spans 14 amino acids. Germline assignment: CDR1 SGDLS and CDR2 YYNGEE. V dropped 2 bases and J dropped 8 bases, with 16 bases sitting between them. The CDR3 DNA reads as TGTGCCAGCAGCGTTCCCTTCCTTGGCATAGGCTACACCTTC. Translation gives CASSVPFLGIGYTF.

V gene TRBV7-9 combines with J gene TRBJ1-2; D uncertain. V shed 5 bases and J shed 4 bases, with 11 bases lying between them. The CDR3 loop spans 13 amino acids. Germline CDR1 reads SEHNR; CDR2 reads FQNEAQ (reference sequence). The CDR3 DNA reads as TGTGCCAGCAGCGTCGGACTTGGCTATGGCTACACCTTC. Its protein product is CASSVGLGYGYTF.

Remarks on this clone: The identical CDR3 is also encoded by other nucleotide sequences in the sample. The rearrangement joins TRBV28 to TRBJ2-7; D may be TRBD2 (7 bases). CDR1 MDHEN and CDR2 SYDVKM come from the germline V gene. CDR3 length equals 14 residues. The V and J ends lost 3 bases and 0 bases respectively, with 9 bases between them. The chain's CDR3 is CASSLGGASYEQYF. CDR3 sequence (DNA): TGTGCCAGCAGTTTGGGGGGGGCCTCCTACGAGCAGTACTTC.

The chain uses TRBV11-2 and TRBJ1-5; TRBD1 is a possible D gene (5 bases). V lost 0 bases and J 3 bases, leaving 9 bases between the germline ends. Germline CDR1 is SGHAT and CDR2 is FQNNGV. The CDR3 covers 15 residues. CDR3: CASSLEAGFNQPQHF. In nucleotides, the CDR3 is TGTGCCAGCAGCTTAGAGGCAGGGTTCAATCAGCCCCAGCATTTT.

The V gene is TRBV7-3, the J gene TRBJ1-6, with a possible D match to TRBD1 (6 bases). V was shortened by 2 bases and J by 5 bases, with 7 bases between the two germline ends. The germline V gene encodes CDR1 SGHTA and CDR2 FQGTGA. This CDR3 region has 14 residues. This chain's CDR3 is CASSLSGDNSPLHF. CDR3 coding DNA: TGTGCCAGCAGCTTATCAGGGGATAATTCACCCCTCCACTTT.

The chain uses TRBV14 and TRBJ2-7, with D perhaps matching TRBD2 (5 bases). The V and J ends lost 1 base and 3 bases respectively, with 13 bases between them. This CDR3 contains 15 residues. From germline, CDR1 is SGHDN and CDR2 FVKESK. The CDR3 DNA sequence: TGTGCCAGCAGCCAAGGAGGGTTCCTGGGCTACGAGCAGTACTTC. This sequence encodes CASSQGGFLGYEQYF. Full variable domain (remainder filled in from reference TRBV14 and TRBJ2-7): EAGVTQFPSHSVIEKGQTVTLRCDPISGHDNLYWYRRVMGKEIKFLLHFVKESKQDESGMPNNRFLAERTGGTYSTLKVQPAELEDSGVYFCASSQGGFLGYEQYFGPGTRLTVT.

This clone appeared once. CDR3 in amino acids: CSVETGQNTEAFF. For the CDR3, the DNA is TGCAGCGTGGAAACAGGGCAGAACACTGAAGCTTTCTTT. V gene TRBV29-1 combines with J gene TRBJ1-1; D may be TRBD1 (6 bases). The CDR3 runs 13 residues. V gave up 6 bases and J gave up 1 base, with 12 bases separating them. Germline V gene data show CDR1 as SQVTM and CDR2 as ANQGSEA.

This clone occurred once. J is TRBJ2-1 and V is TRBV24-1; the match to TRBD1 covers 11 bases. In germline, CDR1 is KGHDR, CDR2 SFDVKD. The CDR3 runs 14 residues. The junction had 2 bases not matched to a gene; V was cut back by 4 bases and J by 7 bases. CDR3 residues: CATSDRDRGNEQFF. The CDR3, as DNA: TGTGCCACCAGTGACCGGGACAGGGGGAATGAGCAGTTCTTC.

The rearrangement joins TRBV5-4 to TRBJ1-2, with 9 bases matching TRBD1. The CDR3 loop spans 15 amino acids. Losses at the gene ends were 4 bases for V and 6 bases for J; bases not matched to a gene: 10. In germline, CDR1 is SGHNT, CDR2 YYREEE (reference sequence). The CDR3 spells CASSHPGQGSNGYTF. The CDR3 DNA follows: TGTGCCAGCAGCCATCCGGGACAGGGCTCCAATGGCTACACCTTC.